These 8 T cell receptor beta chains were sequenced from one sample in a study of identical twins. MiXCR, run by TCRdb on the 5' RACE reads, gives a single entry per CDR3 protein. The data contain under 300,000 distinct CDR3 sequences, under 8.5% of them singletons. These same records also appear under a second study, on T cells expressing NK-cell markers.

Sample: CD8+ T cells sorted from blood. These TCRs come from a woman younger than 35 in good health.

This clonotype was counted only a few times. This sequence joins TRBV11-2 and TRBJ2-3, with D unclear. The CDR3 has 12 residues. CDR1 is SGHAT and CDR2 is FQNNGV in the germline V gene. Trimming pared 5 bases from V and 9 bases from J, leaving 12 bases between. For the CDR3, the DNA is TGTGCCAGCAGCCCTTTGGGTATCACGCAGTATTTT. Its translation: CASSPLGITQYF.

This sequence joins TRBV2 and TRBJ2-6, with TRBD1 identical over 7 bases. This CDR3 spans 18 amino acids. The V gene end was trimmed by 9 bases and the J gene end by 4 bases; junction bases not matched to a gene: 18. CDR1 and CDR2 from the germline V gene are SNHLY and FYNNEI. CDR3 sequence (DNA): TGTGCCAGTCACTCAATAGGACAGGAACGAGGAGGGGCCAACGTCCTGACTTTC. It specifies CASHSIGQERGGANVLTF.

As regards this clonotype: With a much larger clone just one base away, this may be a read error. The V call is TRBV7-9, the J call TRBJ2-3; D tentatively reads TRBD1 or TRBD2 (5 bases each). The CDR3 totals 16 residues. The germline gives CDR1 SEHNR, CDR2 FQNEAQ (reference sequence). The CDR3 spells CAHWDPGEMNTDTQCF. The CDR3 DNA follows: TGTGCCCATTGGGACCCCGGGGAGATGAACACAGATACGCAGTGTTTT.

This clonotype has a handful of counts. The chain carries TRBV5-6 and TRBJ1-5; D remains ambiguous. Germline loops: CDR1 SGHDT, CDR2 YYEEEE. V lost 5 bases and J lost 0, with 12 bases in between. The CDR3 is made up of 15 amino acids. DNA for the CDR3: TGTGCCAGCAGTCGGACCGAGTATAGCAATCAGCCCCAGCATTTT. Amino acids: CASSRTEYSNQPQHF.

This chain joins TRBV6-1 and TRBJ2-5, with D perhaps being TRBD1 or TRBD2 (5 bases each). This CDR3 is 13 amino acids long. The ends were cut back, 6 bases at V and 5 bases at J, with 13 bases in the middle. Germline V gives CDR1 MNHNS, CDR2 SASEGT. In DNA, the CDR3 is TGTGCCAGCAGGGGGGACCCGCGGGAGACCCAGTACTTC. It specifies CASRGDPRETQYF.

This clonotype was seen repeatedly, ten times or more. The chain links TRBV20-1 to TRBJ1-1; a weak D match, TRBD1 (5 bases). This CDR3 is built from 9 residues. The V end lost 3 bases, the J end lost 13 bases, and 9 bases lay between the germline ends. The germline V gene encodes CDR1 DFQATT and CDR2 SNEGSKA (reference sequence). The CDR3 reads CSAREQDFF. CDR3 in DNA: TGCAGTGCTAGGGAACAGGATTTCTTT.

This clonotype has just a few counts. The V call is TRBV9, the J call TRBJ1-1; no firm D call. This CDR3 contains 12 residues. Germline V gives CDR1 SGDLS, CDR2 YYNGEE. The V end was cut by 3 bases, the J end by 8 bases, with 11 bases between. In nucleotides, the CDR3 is TGTGCCAGCAGCGGCGGCGGGAGGGAAGCTTTCTTT. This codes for CASSGGGREAFF.

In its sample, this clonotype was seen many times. The CDR3 DNA reads as TGTGCCAGCAGCCCGGACGGTTCCTACGAGCAGTACTTC. It specifies CASSPDGSYEQYF. The chain couples TRBV18 to TRBJ2-7; D gene unclear. Germline V gene sequence: CDR1 KGHSH, CDR2 LQKENI. Trimming stripped 8 bases from V and 1 base from J, with 12 bases between. This CDR3 is 13 amino acids long.